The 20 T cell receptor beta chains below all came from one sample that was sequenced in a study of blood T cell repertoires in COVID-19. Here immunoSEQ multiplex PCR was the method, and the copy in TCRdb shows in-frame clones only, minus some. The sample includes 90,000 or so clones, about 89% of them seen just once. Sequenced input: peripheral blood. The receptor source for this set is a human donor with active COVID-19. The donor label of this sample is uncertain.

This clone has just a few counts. The CDR3 DNA is TGTGCCAGCAGCTTAGGTGGACAGGGGGCATCACCCCTCCACTTT. Amino acid sequence: CASSLGGQGASPLHF. This chain connects TRBV13 to TRBJ1-6; 11 bases line up with TRBD1. Germline CDR1 and CDR2: PRHDT and FYEKMQ (reference sequence). This CDR3 has 15 amino acids. Unmatched junction bases numbered 2, after V lost 0 bases and J lost 10 bases.

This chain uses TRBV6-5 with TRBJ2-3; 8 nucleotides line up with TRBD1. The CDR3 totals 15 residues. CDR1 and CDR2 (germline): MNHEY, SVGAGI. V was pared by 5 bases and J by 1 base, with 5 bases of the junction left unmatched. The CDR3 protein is CASSTGQGRTDTQYF. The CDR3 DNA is TGTGCCAGCAGTACCGGACAGGGACGCACAGATACGCAGTATTTT.

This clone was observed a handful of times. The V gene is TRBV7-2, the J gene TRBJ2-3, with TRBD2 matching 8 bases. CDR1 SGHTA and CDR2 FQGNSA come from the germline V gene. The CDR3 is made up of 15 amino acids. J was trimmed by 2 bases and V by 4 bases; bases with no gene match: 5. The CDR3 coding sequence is TGTGCCAGCAGCTCCAGCGGGGGCCTCACAGATACGCAGTATTTT. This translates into CASSSSGGLTDTQYF.

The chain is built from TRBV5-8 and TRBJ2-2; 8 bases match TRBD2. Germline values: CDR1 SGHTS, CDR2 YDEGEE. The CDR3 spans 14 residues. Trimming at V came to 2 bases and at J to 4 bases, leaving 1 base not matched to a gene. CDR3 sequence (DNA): TGTGCCAGCAGCTTACGGGGGGGCACCGGGGAGCTGTTTTTT. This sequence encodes CASSLRGGTGELFF.

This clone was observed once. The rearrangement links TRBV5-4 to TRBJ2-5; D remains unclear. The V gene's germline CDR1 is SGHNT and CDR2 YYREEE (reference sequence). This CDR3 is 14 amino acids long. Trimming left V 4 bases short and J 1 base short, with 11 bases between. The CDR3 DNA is TGTGCCAGCAGCCGCGAGGCAGCCCAAGAGACCCAGTACTTC. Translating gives CASSREAAQETQYF.

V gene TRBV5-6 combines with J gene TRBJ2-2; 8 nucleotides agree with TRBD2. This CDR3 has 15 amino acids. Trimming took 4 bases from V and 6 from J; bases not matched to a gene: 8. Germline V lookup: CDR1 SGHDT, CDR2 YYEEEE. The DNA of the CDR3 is TGTGCCAGCAGCGCCCGGGAGGGAGTCCCCGGGGAGCTGTTTTTT. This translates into CASSAREGVPGELFF.

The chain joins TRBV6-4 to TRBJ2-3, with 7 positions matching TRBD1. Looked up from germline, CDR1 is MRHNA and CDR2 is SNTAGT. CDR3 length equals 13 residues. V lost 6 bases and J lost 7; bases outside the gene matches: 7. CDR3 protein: CASRAWGQNTQYF. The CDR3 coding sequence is TGTGCCAGCAGGGCGTGGGGACAGAATACGCAGTATTTT.

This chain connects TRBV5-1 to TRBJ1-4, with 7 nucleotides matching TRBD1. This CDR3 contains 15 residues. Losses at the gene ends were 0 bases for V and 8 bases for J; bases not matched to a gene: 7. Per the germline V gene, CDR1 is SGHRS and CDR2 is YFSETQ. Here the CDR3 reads CASSLEGIGGEKLFF. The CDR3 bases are TGCGCCAGCAGCTTGGAAGGGATAGGGGGCGAAAAACTGTTTTTT.

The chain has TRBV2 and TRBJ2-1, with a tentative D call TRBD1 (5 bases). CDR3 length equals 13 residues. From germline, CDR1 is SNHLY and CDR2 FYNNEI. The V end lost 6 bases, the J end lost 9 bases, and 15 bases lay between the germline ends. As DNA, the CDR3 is TGTGCCAGCAGCCCACGTCAGGGTAGTGAGCAGTTCTTC. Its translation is CASSPRQGSEQFF.

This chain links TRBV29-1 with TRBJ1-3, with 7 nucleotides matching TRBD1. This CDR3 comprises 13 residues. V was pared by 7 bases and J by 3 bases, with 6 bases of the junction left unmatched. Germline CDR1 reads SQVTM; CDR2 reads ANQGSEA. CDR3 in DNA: TGCAGCGCGGGGAGACAGGGTGGAAACACCATATATTTT. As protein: CSAGRQGGNTIYF.

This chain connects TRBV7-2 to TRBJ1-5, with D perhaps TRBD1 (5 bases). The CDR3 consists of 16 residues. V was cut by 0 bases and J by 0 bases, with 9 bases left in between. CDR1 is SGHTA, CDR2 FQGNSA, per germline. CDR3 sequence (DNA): TGTGCCAGCAGCTTAGCAGGGGCGCTTAGCAATCAGCCCCAGCATTTT. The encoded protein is CASSLAGALSNQPQHF.

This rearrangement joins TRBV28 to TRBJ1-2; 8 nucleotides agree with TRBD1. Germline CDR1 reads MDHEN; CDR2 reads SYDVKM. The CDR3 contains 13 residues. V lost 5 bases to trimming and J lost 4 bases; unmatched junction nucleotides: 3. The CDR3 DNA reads TGTGCCAGCAGTGGACAGGGTCCCTATGGCTACACCTTC. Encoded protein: CASSGQGPYGYTF.

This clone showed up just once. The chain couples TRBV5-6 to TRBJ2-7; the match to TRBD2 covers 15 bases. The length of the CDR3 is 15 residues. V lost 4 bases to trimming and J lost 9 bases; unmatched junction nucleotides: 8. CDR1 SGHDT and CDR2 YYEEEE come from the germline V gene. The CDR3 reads CASSQGLAGGSWQYF. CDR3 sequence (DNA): TGTGCCAGCAGCCAGGGACTAGCGGGGGGAAGTTGGCAGTACTTC. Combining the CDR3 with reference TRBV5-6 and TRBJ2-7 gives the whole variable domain DAGVTQSPTHLIKTRGQQVTLRCSPKSGHDTVSWYQQALGQGPQFIFQYYEEEERQRGNFPDRFSGHQFPNYSSELNVNALLLGDSALYLCASSQGLAGGSWQYFGPGTRLTVT.

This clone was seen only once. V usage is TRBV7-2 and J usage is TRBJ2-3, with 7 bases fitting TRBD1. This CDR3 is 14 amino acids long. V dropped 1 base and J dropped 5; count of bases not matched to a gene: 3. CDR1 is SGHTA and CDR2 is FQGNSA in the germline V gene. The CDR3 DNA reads TGTGCCAGCAGCTTAGTCGCAGGGGGAGATACGCAGTATTTT. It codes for CASSLVAGGDTQYF.

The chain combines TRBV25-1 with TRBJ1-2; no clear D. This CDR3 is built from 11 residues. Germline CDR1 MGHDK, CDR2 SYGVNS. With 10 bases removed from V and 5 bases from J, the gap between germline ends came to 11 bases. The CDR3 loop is CAILGGYGYTF. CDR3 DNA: TGTGCCATCCTAGGAGGGTATGGCTACACCTTC.

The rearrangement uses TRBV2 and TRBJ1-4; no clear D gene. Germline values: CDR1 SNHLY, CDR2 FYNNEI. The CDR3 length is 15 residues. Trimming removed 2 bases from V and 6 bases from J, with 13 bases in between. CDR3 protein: CASSESGGRYEKLFF. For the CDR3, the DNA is TGTGCCAGCAGTGAATCGGGAGGGCGTTATGAAAAACTGTTTTTT.

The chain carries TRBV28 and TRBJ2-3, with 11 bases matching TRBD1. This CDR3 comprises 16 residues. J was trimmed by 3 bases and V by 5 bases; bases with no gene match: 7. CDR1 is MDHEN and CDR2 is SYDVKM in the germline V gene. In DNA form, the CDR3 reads TGTGCCAGCAGTCCTCCGGGACAGGGGGTAACAGATACGCAGTATTTT. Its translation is CASSPPGQGVTDTQYF.

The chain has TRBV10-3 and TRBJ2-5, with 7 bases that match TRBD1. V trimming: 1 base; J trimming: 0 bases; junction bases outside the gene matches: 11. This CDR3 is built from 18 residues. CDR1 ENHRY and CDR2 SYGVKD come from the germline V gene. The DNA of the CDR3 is TGTGCCATCAGTGAGTTCGGACAGGCCGCCTCGTACCAAGAGACCCAGTACTTC. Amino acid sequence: CAISEFGQAASYQETQYF.

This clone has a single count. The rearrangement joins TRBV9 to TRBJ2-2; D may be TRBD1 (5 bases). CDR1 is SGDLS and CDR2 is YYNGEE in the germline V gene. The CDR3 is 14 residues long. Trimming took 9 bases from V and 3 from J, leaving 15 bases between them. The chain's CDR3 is CATSPGHYTGELFF. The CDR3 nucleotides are TGTGCCACCTCACCCGGACATTACACCGGGGAGCTGTTTTTT.

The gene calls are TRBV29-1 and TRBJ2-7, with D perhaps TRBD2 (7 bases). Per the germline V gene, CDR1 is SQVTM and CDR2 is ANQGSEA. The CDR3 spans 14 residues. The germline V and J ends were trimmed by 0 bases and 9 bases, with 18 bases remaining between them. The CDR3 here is CSVEDQGGGGGQYF. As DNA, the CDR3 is TGCAGCGTTGAAGATCAAGGGGGAGGCGGGGGGCAGTACTTC.